These T cell receptor beta chains were read from a single sample in a study of cytomegalovirus exposure and HLA in healthy donors. TCRdb's copy holds only in-frame clones and misses some; the assay was immunoSEQ multiplex PCR. The sample lists roughly 240,000 clones; about 81% were seen once. The sequenced sample consisted of PBMCs. The origin of the receptors is a woman aged 40 to 50 in good health and CMV-seropositive. Each CDR3 is given with its conserved first and last residue. The D gene is left open where the match is weak. Some rows mark clone size as missing; the rest say once, few, many or name a class of expanded clone.

.	TRBD1	TRBV19	TRBJ1-5	TGTGCCAGTAGTATGGACAGGGAAGGCAATCAGCCCCAGCATTTT	CASSMDREGNQPQHF
few	.	TRBV7-9	TRBJ1-2	TGTGCCAGCAACTTCAGGGTTGGCTACACCTTC	CASNFRVGYTF
.	TRBD1	TRBV5-1	TRBJ2-7	TGCGCCAGCAGTTCGGCTCGCAGGACAGGGAGAACTTACGAGCAGTACTTC	CASSSARRTGRTYEQYF
once	.	TRBV19	TRBJ1-5	TGTGCCAGTAGTATAGGAACAGGGAGAAGCAATCAGCCCCAGCATTTT	CASSIGTGRSNQPQHF
.	.	TRBV28	TRBJ1-6	TGTGCCAGCAGTTCGTTATATTCACCCCTCCACTTT	CASSSLYSPLHF
.	TRBD2	TRBV9	TRBJ2-1	TGTGCCAGCAGCCCAACGACTAGCGGGGGGAGAAGTTACAATGAGCAGTTCTTC	CASSPTTSGGRSYNEQFF
.	.	TRBV7-2	TRBJ2-5	TGTGCCAGCAGCTTACCGGGGGACGAGACCCAGTACTTC	CASSLPGDETQYF
.	TRBD2	TRBV7-9	TRBJ2-1	TGTGCCAGCAGCTTAGGCTCTAGCGGCCATGGGGAGCAGTTCTTC	CASSLGSSGHGEQFF
.	TRBD1	TRBV12-5	TRBJ2-7	TGTGCTAGTGGTTTGGTACTGTTCAACGGACAGGGGGCGTTCGAGCAGTACTTC	CASGLVLFNGQGAFEQYF
.	.	TRBV7-9	TRBJ2-1	TGTGCCAGCAGCCCTTACAATGAGCAGTTCTTC	CASSPYNEQFF
.	TRBD1	TRBV6-1	TRBJ1-2	TGTGCCAGCAGACAGGGGGTGAGCTATGGCTACACCTTC	CASRQGVSYGYTF
.	TRBD1	TRBV6-5	TRBJ1-4	TGTGCCAGCAGTTACTCGGATGGACAGGATGAAAAACTGTTTTTT	CASSYSDGQDEKLFF
.	TRBD2	TRBV5-4	TRBJ2-2	TGTGCCAGCAGCCCCACCCGGACTAGCGTTTCTACTGGGGAGCTGTTTTTT	CASSPTRTSVSTGELFF
.	.	TRBV7-3	TRBJ2-4	TGTGCCAGCAGCCCCGGATCTGCGGACATTCAGTACTTC	CASSPGSADIQYF
.	.	TRBV5-1	TRBJ2-2	TGCGCCAGCAGCTTGGGGCAGAACACCGGGGAGCTGTTTTTT	CASSLGQNTGELFF
.	TRBD2	TRBV25-1	TRBJ2-1	TGTGCCAGCAGTGGACTAGCGGGGTTAAGCTCCTACAATGAGCAGTTCTTC	CASSGLAGLSSYNEQFF
.	.	TRBV5-4	TRBJ1-3	TGTGCCAGCAGCCCTGGAGGGGCGCCCTACTCTGGAAACACCATATATTTT	CASSPGGAPYSGNTIYF
.	TRBD2	TRBV7-2	TRBJ2-7	TGTGCCAGCAGCCCTAGCGGGCTGAACTACGAGCAGTACTTC	CASSPSGLNYEQYF
once	TRBD2	TRBV5-4	TRBJ2-5	TGTGCCAGCAGCCGTAGCGGGGAAGAGACCCAGTACTTC	CASSRSGEETQYF